This T cell receptor (beta chain) comes out of a study of CD4+ T cells in melanoma. Broader study findings: Neoantigen-specific CD4+ T cells in melanoma reportedly had diverse differentiation states. CD8+ T cell, macrophage and B cell function reportedly correlated with neoantigen-specific CD4+ T cells.

About this clone itself: Its antigen is currently unknown.

The CDR3 covers 15 residues. Trimming cost V 5 bases and J 6 bases, with 21 bases left between them. Germline assignment: CDR1 SGHRS and CDR2 YFSETQ. Using immunoSEQ multiplex PCR, the repertoire was profiled, and TCRdb retains in-frame clones only, with some absent. This sample has roughly 150,000 clones, with 85% to 95% found just once. The J gene is TRBJ2-7, the V gene TRBV5-1; weak D call: TRBD1 (5 bases). This sequence was found in a human donor with melanoma. For the CDR3, the DNA is TGCGCCAGCAGGCCTTCCACAGGATTCGCTGGCGAGCAGTACTTC. Translating gives CASRPSTGFAGEQYF.